This T cell receptor (beta chain) was obtained from a study of vaccination and CD4 T cells after COVID-19. Study-wide context: Vaccination of participants consisted of two doses of either BNT162b2 or mRNA-1273 vaccine.

An Oncomine TCR Beta short-read assay was used to sequence the DNA from cultured CD4+ T cells. TCRdb processed the PCR reads anew with MiXCR; each CDR3 protein has one entry. Of 23,000 or so distinct CDR3 sequences in the sample, around 46% were seen once. Germline values: CDR1 SEHNR, CDR2 FQNEAQ (reference sequence). This CDR3 region has 16 residues. Trimming took 5 bases from V and 3 from J; bases not matched to a gene: 10. Comments on this clonotype: What it binds is not known.

Described time point: late sampling 161 to 241 days after vaccination in a few convalescent patients. Treatment in this sample: approximately 9-day PBMC culture with coronavirus spike peptide pools or control peptides (ViraFEST assay). Expanded clonotypes were found by TCR sequencing after peptide-pool stimulation (ViraFEST). This clonotype was obtained from a human donor who had recovered from COVID-19. The sample here was CD4+ T cells from blood, cultured in vitro, taken about 7 months after SARS-CoV-2 vaccination. The chain combines TRBV7-9 with TRBJ2-4; 7 bases fit TRBD1. The CDR3 spells CASSPPGGPFKNIQYF. DNA for the CDR3: TGTGCCAGCAGCCCCCCAGGGGGTCCATTCAAAAACATTCAGTACTTC.